A selection of T cell receptor beta chains follows, all from one sample in a study of T cells in narcolepsy. This table comes from immunoSEQ multiplex PCR, and its TCRdb copy is limited to in-frame clones, with some not included. The data show around 25,000 clones, about 80% seen once. What was sequenced was memory (CD45RA-) CD4+ T cells from blood. The receptor set was obtained from a human donor in good health. Both conserved end residues are part of each CDR3. Each record gives: CDR3 protein, CDR3 DNA, D gene, V gene, clone size, J gene. D genes are given only for firm matches. Clone size is stated in some rows and not others, as once, few, many or a class when expanded.

CDR3 protein: CASSPTRDRPSYEQYF
CDR3 DNA: TGTGCCAGCAGCCCCACCCGGGACAGGCCTTCCTACGAGCAGTACTTC
D gene: TRBD1
V gene: TRBV7-6
clone size: .
J gene: TRBJ2-7

CDR3 protein: CASSIQDPGGTIYF
CDR3 DNA: TGTGCCAGTAGTATCCAAGACCCGGGGGGCACCATATATTTT
D gene: .
V gene: TRBV19
clone size: .
J gene: TRBJ1-3

CDR3 protein: CASSVSASVNTDTQYF
CDR3 DNA: TGTGCCAGCAGCGTAAGTGCTAGCGTTAACACAGATACGCAGTATTTT
D gene: .
V gene: TRBV9
clone size: .
J gene: TRBJ2-3

CDR3 protein: CASSLDSADPRQETQYF
CDR3 DNA: TGCGCCAGCAGCTTGGATTCAGCGGATCCCCGCCAAGAGACCCAGTACTTC
D gene: .
V gene: TRBV5-1
clone size: .
J gene: TRBJ2-5

CDR3 protein: CASSVEGTSLPLGEQYF
CDR3 DNA: TGTGCCAGCAGCGTAGAGGGGACTAGTTTACCCCTTGGAGAGCAGTACTTC
D gene: TRBD2
V gene: TRBV9
clone size: .
J gene: TRBJ2-7

CDR3 protein: CASSRAGARDAQYF
CDR3 DNA: TGTGCCAGCAGCCGGGCGGGAGCGAGAGATGCGCAGTATTTT
D gene: TRBD2
V gene: TRBV6-1
clone size: .
J gene: TRBJ2-3

CDR3 protein: CASSFGGTADTQYF
CDR3 DNA: TGTGCCAGCAGCTTCGGGGGGACGGCAGATACGCAGTATTTT
D gene: TRBD2
V gene: TRBV7-9
clone size: .
J gene: TRBJ2-3

CDR3 protein: CAWTGVSNEQYF
CDR3 DNA: TGTGCCTGGACCGGAGTCAGCAACGAGCAGTACTTC
D gene: .
V gene: TRBV30
clone size: .
J gene: TRBJ2-7

CDR3 protein: CASSSGGGNTIYF
CDR3 DNA: TGTGCCAGTTCATCAGGGGGTGGAAACACCATATATTTT
D gene: TRBD1
V gene: TRBV28
clone size: .
J gene: TRBJ1-3

CDR3 protein: CSFIGQGADGYTF
CDR3 DNA: TGCAGCTTTATCGGTCAGGGGGCTGATGGCTACACCTTC
D gene: TRBD1
V gene: TRBV29-1
clone size: .
J gene: TRBJ1-2

CDR3 protein: CASSQAGGSTGELFF
CDR3 DNA: TGTGCCAGCAGTCAAGCGGGAGGGTCCACCGGGGAGCTGTTTTTT
D gene: TRBD2
V gene: TRBV28
clone size: .
J gene: TRBJ2-2

CDR3 protein: CASSGQDGYGYTF
CDR3 DNA: TGCGCCAGCAGTGGGCAGGATGGCTATGGCTACACCTTC
D gene: .
V gene: TRBV10-1
clone size: few
J gene: TRBJ1-2

CDR3 protein: CASTPGGGQAKNIQYF
CDR3 DNA: TGTGCCAGCACCCCAGGGGGGGGGCAGGCCAAAAACATTCAGTACTTC
D gene: .
V gene: TRBV7-9
clone size: .
J gene: TRBJ2-4

CDR3 protein: CASSMTPGQGAGANVLTF
CDR3 DNA: TGTGCCAGTAGTATGACCCCGGGACAGGGGGCGGGGGCCAACGTCCTGACTTTC
D gene: TRBD1
V gene: TRBV19
clone size: .
J gene: TRBJ2-6

CDR3 protein: CASSHLGLAGADEQFF
CDR3 DNA: TGCGCCAGCAGCCACCTCGGACTAGCGGGAGCGGATGAGCAGTTCTTC
D gene: TRBD2
V gene: TRBV4-1
clone size: .
J gene: TRBJ2-1

CDR3 protein: CASQGTGGGEQYF
CDR3 DNA: TGTGCCAGTCAAGGGACAGGGGGTGGCGAGCAGTACTTC
D gene: TRBD1
V gene: TRBV19
clone size: .
J gene: TRBJ2-7

CDR3 protein: CASTRTSGSNTEAFF
CDR3 DNA: TGTGCCAGCACAAGAACATCAGGTTCAAACACTGAAGCTTTCTTT
D gene: .
V gene: TRBV11-2
clone size: once
J gene: TRBJ1-1

CDR3 protein: CASSVDGQLSTDTQYF
CDR3 DNA: TGTGCCAGCAGCGTAGACGGACAGCTTAGCACAGATACGCAGTATTTT
D gene: .
V gene: TRBV9
clone size: .
J gene: TRBJ2-3

CDR3 protein: CASSLTSVANTGELFF
CDR3 DNA: TGTGCCAGCAGCCTCACGAGCGTCGCGAACACCGGGGAGCTGTTTTTT
D gene: .
V gene: TRBV7-3
clone size: .
J gene: TRBJ2-2

CDR3 protein: CAWDRGLGSADTQYF
CDR3 DNA: TGTGCCTGGGACCGTGGACTGGGGAGCGCAGATACGCAGTATTTT
D gene: .
V gene: TRBV30
clone size: few
J gene: TRBJ2-3

CDR3 protein: CAGHRGGGNTIYF
CDR3 DNA: TGTGCCGGCCACCGGGGCGGTGGAAACACCATATATTTT
D gene: .
V gene: TRBV30
clone size: .
J gene: TRBJ1-3

CDR3 protein: CASSQGGRASTGELFF
CDR3 DNA: TGCGCCAGCAGCCAAGGGGGCAGGGCGAGCACCGGGGAGCTGTTTTTT
D gene: .
V gene: TRBV4-1
clone size: .
J gene: TRBJ2-2

CDR3 protein: CASSPGQARTEAFF
CDR3 DNA: TGTGCCAGCTCACCTGGACAGGCCCGGACTGAAGCTTTCTTT
D gene: TRBD1
V gene: TRBV18
clone size: .
J gene: TRBJ1-1

CDR3 protein: CAQARGGPSTDTQYF
CDR3 DNA: TGTGCCCAAGCGCGGGGGGGACCTAGCACAGATACGCAGTATTTT
D gene: TRBD2
V gene: TRBV30
clone size: .
J gene: TRBJ2-3

CDR3 protein: CASSLTGNTNNEQFF
CDR3 DNA: TGTGCCAGCAGCTTAACGGGGAACACCAACAATGAGCAGTTCTTC
D gene: .
V gene: TRBV7-6
clone size: .
J gene: TRBJ2-1

CDR3 protein: CASSRSGASTDTQYF
CDR3 DNA: TGTGCCAGCAGCCGGAGCGGAGCTAGCACAGATACGCAGTATTTT
D gene: .
V gene: TRBV5-4
clone size: .
J gene: TRBJ2-3

CDR3 protein: CASRKGTGGLGGELFF
CDR3 DNA: TGTGCCAGCAGGAAGGGGACAGGAGGGCTGGGCGGGGAGCTGTTTTTT
D gene: TRBD1
V gene: TRBV2
clone size: .
J gene: TRBJ2-2

CDR3 protein: CASSLSGSREQYF
CDR3 DNA: TGTGCCAGCAGCTTGTCTGGGAGCCGCGAGCAGTACTTC
D gene: .
V gene: TRBV5-4
clone size: .
J gene: TRBJ2-7

CDR3 protein: CASSSIHRTSGDNEQFF
CDR3 DNA: TGCGCCAGCAGCTCTATTCACAGGACTAGCGGGGACAATGAGCAGTTCTTC
D gene: TRBD2
V gene: TRBV5-1
clone size: .
J gene: TRBJ2-1

CDR3 protein: CASSQVFLGTGAGKLFF
CDR3 DNA: TGTGCCAGCAGCCAAGTCTTCCTCGGGACAGGGGCTGGAAAACTGTTTTTT
D gene: TRBD1
V gene: TRBV14
clone size: .
J gene: TRBJ1-4

CDR3 protein: CASSQELLDYGYTF
CDR3 DNA: TGCGCCAGCAGCCAGGAATTACTGGACTATGGCTACACCTTC
D gene: .
V gene: TRBV4-3
clone size: .
J gene: TRBJ1-2

CDR3 protein: CASSYSRAGGRQEQYF
CDR3 DNA: TGTGCCAGCAGTTACTCGAGGGCAGGCGGACGACAGGAGCAGTACTTC
D gene: .
V gene: TRBV6-6
clone size: .
J gene: TRBJ2-7

CDR3 protein: CAWSGGLAQEQYF
CDR3 DNA: TGTGCCTGGAGCGGAGGACTAGCGCAAGAGCAGTACTTC
D gene: TRBD2
V gene: TRBV30
clone size: .
J gene: TRBJ2-7

CDR3 protein: CASSHVEGSYNSPLHF
CDR3 DNA: TGCGCCAGCAGCCACGTGGAAGGCTCGTATAATTCACCCCTCCACTTT
D gene: .
V gene: TRBV4-1
clone size: medium-sized
J gene: TRBJ1-6

CDR3 protein: CASSHNRASSGYTF
CDR3 DNA: TGTGCCAGCAGCCATAACAGGGCGTCAAGTGGCTACACCTTC
D gene: .
V gene: TRBV14
clone size: .
J gene: TRBJ1-2

CDR3 protein: CASREAQGAYSNQPQHF
CDR3 DNA: TGTGCCAGCAGGGAGGCACAGGGGGCTTATAGCAATCAGCCCCAGCATTTT
D gene: TRBD1
V gene: TRBV5-6
clone size: .
J gene: TRBJ1-5

CDR3 protein: CASRQGSYEQYF
CDR3 DNA: TGTGCCAGCAGGCAGGGGAGCTACGAGCAGTACTTC
D gene: .
V gene: TRBV25-1
clone size: few
J gene: TRBJ2-7

CDR3 protein: CASSTTGGVIGEQYF
CDR3 DNA: TGTGCCAGTAGTACCACAGGGGGCGTGATTGGCGAGCAGTACTTC
D gene: TRBD1
V gene: TRBV19
clone size: few
J gene: TRBJ2-7

CDR3 protein: CASSQDAGSTYEQYF
CDR3 DNA: TGTGCCAGCAGCCAAGACGCGGGGAGTACGTACGAGCAGTACTTC
D gene: .
V gene: TRBV14
clone size: .
J gene: TRBJ2-7

CDR3 protein: CASSAGGLEQFF
CDR3 DNA: TGTGCCAGCAGCGCCGGCGGCCTTGAGCAGTTCTTC
D gene: .
V gene: TRBV9
clone size: few
J gene: TRBJ2-1

CDR3 protein: CASSYDGLAGRETQYF
CDR3 DNA: TGTGCCAGCAGTTACGATGGACTAGCGGGTAGAGAGACCCAGTACTTC
D gene: TRBD2
V gene: TRBV6-5
clone size: .
J gene: TRBJ2-5

CDR3 protein: CASSQDPRDGVNTEAFF
CDR3 DNA: TGTGCCAGCAGCCAAGATCCCCGGGACGGAGTGAACACTGAAGCTTTCTTT
D gene: .
V gene: TRBV14
clone size: few
J gene: TRBJ1-1

CDR3 protein: CASMGFALGNTEAFF
CDR3 DNA: TGTGCCAGTATGGGTTTTGCGTTAGGGAACACTGAAGCTTTCTTT
D gene: .
V gene: TRBV19
clone size: .
J gene: TRBJ1-1